A single sample is the source of the 16 T cell receptor beta chains below, sequenced in a study of blood T cell repertoires in COVID-19. TCRdb keeps only in-frame clones here, not all; method: immunoSEQ multiplex PCR. The sample holds about 160,000 clones, about 86% seen once. The sequenced sample consisted of peripheral blood. These receptor sequences come from an older woman with COVID-19, enrolled during active disease.

V gene TRBV5-1 combines with J gene TRBJ1-3; D is perhaps TRBD1 (5 bases). V dropped 0 bases and J dropped 1 base, with 8 bases sitting between them. Germline lookup yields CDR1 SGHRS and CDR2 YFSETQ. This CDR3 region has 15 residues. The CDR3 loop reads CASSLGGGSGNTIYF. CDR3 coding DNA: TGCGCCAGCAGCTTGGGCGGGGGGTCTGGAAACACCATATATTTT.

The chain employs TRBV7-9 and TRBJ1-5; the match to TRBD1 covers 10 bases. The CDR3 totals 16 residues. CDR1 and CDR2 from the germline V gene are SEHNR and FQNEAQ (reference sequence). With V trimmed by 9 bases and J by 5 bases, 13 bases remained unmatched. The CDR3 DNA is TGTGCCAGACTAGACGGGGCCGGGACAGGGGATCAGCCCCAGCATTTT. It translates to CARLDGAGTGDQPQHF. The whole variable domain, remainder taken from reference TRBV7-9 and TRBJ1-5, is DTGVSQNPRHKITKRGQNVTFRCDPISEHNRLYWYRQTLGQGPEFLTYFQNEAQLEKSRLLSDRFSAERPKGSFSTLEIQRTEQGDSAMYLCARLDGAGTGDQPQHFGDGTRLSIL.

V gene TRBV9 combines with J gene TRBJ2-1; 10 nucleotides align to TRBD2. The germline V gene has CDR1 SGDLS and CDR2 YYNGEE. The CDR3 has 17 amino acids. V shed 4 bases and J 6 bases; nucleotides not matched to a gene: 13. CDR3: CASSRSWERGGRNEQFF. Here the CDR3 DNA reads TGTGCCAGCAGCCGCTCATGGGAGCGGGGGGGCCGCAATGAGCAGTTCTTC. The complete variable domain, with remaining parts taken from reference TRBV9 and TRBJ2-1, reads DSGVTQTPKHLITATGQRVTLRCSPRSGDLSVYWYQQSLDQGLQFLIQYYNGEERAKGNILERFSAQQFPDLHSELNLSSLELGDSALYFCASSRSWERGGRNEQFFGPGTRLTVL.

CDR3 DNA sequence: TGTGCCAGCAGCCCCCTGAGCGGGGGGATCAACGAGCAGTACTTC. Translation: CASSPLSGGINEQYF. The chain couples TRBV4-2 to TRBJ2-7; TRBD2 matches at 9 bases. Germline V gene sequence: CDR1 LGHNA, CDR2 YNFKEQ. CDR3 size: 15 residues. J gave up 5 bases and V 4 bases, and 9 bases lay outside the gene matches.

The CDR3 DNA reads as TGTGCCAGCAGTCTGGGGGGGGCTGAGTACTTC. Amino acid sequence: CASSLGGAEYF. The chain couples TRBV12-3 or TRBV12-4 to TRBJ2-7; weak D call: TRBD2 (7 bases). Trimming pared 5 bases from V and 11 bases from J, leaving 13 bases between. The CDR3 totals 11 residues.

Only a few counts were recorded for this clone. The genes are TRBV11-2 and TRBJ1-2; 9 bases align to TRBD1. CDR1 and CDR2 from the germline V gene are SGHAT and FQNNGV. The V gene end was trimmed by 5 bases and the J gene end by 5 bases; junction bases not matched to a gene: 9. The CDR3 runs 15 residues. This CDR3 is CASSPNRGQWYGYTF. The CDR3, as DNA: TGTGCCAGCAGCCCGAACAGGGGGCAATGGTATGGCTACACCTTC.

V usage is TRBV18 and J usage is TRBJ1-4; 7 bases line up with TRBD1. The germline CDR1 and CDR2 sequences are KGHSH and LQKENI. The CDR3 has 14 residues. J lost 5 bases, V lost 3 bases, and 3 bases had no gene match. CDR3 sequence reads: CASSPVGGNEKLFF. The CDR3 coding sequence is TGTGCCAGCTCACCCGTAGGGGGCAATGAAAAACTGTTTTTT.

This chain uses TRBV10-3 with TRBJ1-4; D is ambiguous. Germline loops: CDR1 ENHRY, CDR2 SYGVKD. The V end lost 0 bases, the J end lost 5 bases, and 7 bases lay between the germline ends. CDR3 length: 14 amino acids. Here the CDR3 DNA reads TGTGCCATCAGTGAGTCAACAGAAAATGAAAAACTGTTTTTT. This codes for CAISESTENEKLFF.

The chain employs TRBV7-9 and TRBJ2-3, with TRBD2 as a possible D gene (6 bases). CDR3 size: 13 residues. The germline V gene has CDR1 SEHNR and CDR2 FQNEAQ (reference sequence). Trimming shortened V by 5 bases and J by 4 bases, and 10 bases separated the two germline ends. Here the CDR3 DNA reads TGTGCCAGCAGCGTGACTAGGGCAGATACGCAGTATTTT. This translates into CASSVTRADTQYF.

This clone was counted a few times. This sequence joins TRBV28 and TRBJ1-4, with TRBD1 matching over 7 bases. The J segment lost 14 bases and the V segment lost 4 bases, leaving 37 bases of the junction unmatched. The germline V gene has CDR1 MDHEN and CDR2 SYDVKM. The CDR3 length is 22 residues. The CDR3: CASSSTLSSLYKPRQGLEPLFF. In nucleotides, the CDR3 is TGTGCCAGCAGTTCCACCTTGTCCAGTCTTTATAAACCGAGACAGGGACTGGAGCCCCTGTTTTTT. The complete variable domain, with remaining parts taken from reference TRBV28 and TRBJ1-4, reads DVKVTQSSRYLVKRTGEKVFLECVQDMDHENMFWYRQDPGLGLRLIYFSYDVKMKEKGDIPEGYSVSREKKERFSLILESASTNQTSMYLCASSSTLSSLYKPRQGLEPLFFGSGTQLSVL.

The chain couples TRBV27 to TRBJ1-2, with 7 bases aligning to TRBD1. Germline V gene data show CDR1 as MNHEY and CDR2 as SMNVEV (reference sequence). Trimming removed 7 bases from V and 7 bases from J; junction bases left unmatched: 9. The CDR3 totals 13 residues. CDR3 nucleotide sequence: TGTGCCAGCAAAGTTAACAGGGGAGGTGGCTACACCTTC. It codes for CASKVNRGGGYTF.

DNA of the CDR3: TGTGCCAGCTCACTCCCCGGGACAGGGACTGGCGAGCAGTACTTC. As protein: CASSLPGTGTGEQYF. The chain recombines TRBV18 with TRBJ2-7, with TRBD1 matching 9 bases. V lost 4 bases, J lost 6 bases, and 10 bases stayed unmatched. The CDR3 is 15 residues long. Germline CDR1 is KGHSH and CDR2 is LQKENI. The complete variable domain, with remaining parts taken from reference TRBV18 and TRBJ2-7, reads NAGVMQNPRHLVRRRGQEARLRCSPMKGHSHVYWYRQLPEEGLKFMVYLQKENIIDESGMPKERFSAEFPKEGPSILRIQQVVRGDSAAYFCASSLPGTGTGEQYFGPGTRLTVT.

V usage is TRBV7-3 and J usage is TRBJ1-1; D call uncertain. This CDR3 region has 12 residues. CDR1 is SGHTA and CDR2 is FQGTGA in the germline V gene. V was clipped by 5 bases and J by 4 bases, with 8 bases between them. CDR3 region: CASSLPGTEAFF. CDR3 DNA sequence: TGTGCCAGCAGCCTACCGGGCACTGAAGCTTTCTTT.

This chain connects TRBV29-1 to TRBJ2-3, with a weak D call TRBD1 (5 bases). The CDR3 contains 16 residues. V was cut by 6 bases and J by 1 base, with 20 bases left in between. CDR1 SQVTM and CDR2 ANQGSEA come from the germline V gene. CDR3: CSVGPLPGSRTDTQYF. In DNA, the CDR3 is TGCAGCGTGGGGCCTCTTCCGGGCTCACGCACAGATACGCAGTATTTT.

This chain joins TRBV5-1 and TRBJ2-7; tentative D call: TRBD2 (6 bases). V shed 4 bases and J shed 4 bases, with 18 bases lying between them. This CDR3 is built from 15 residues. Germline V gene lookup returns CDR1 SGHRS and CDR2 YFSETQ. CDR3: CASSPSGGELYEQYF. In DNA form, the CDR3 reads TGCGCCAGCAGCCCATCCGGGGGAGAGCTGTACGAGCAGTACTTC.

The CDR3 region is CASSPGRANYGYTF. In nucleotides, the CDR3 is TGTGCCAGCTCACCTGGCAGGGCTAACTATGGCTACACCTTC. This sequence joins TRBV18 and TRBJ1-2; weak D call: TRBD1 (5 bases). The CDR3 covers 14 residues. Germline V gene lookup returns CDR1 KGHSH and CDR2 LQKENI. V dropped 3 bases and J dropped 0 bases, with 8 bases sitting between them.